The clone carrying this TCR beta chain was counted once. The antigen remains unidentified. The data stem from a study of cytomegalovirus exposure and HLA in healthy donors. On the study more broadly: It was reported in a later analysis that the approximately 120 validation repertoires used the same platform as the roughly 700 first-cohort repertoires. Study-wide points: The study recorded over 150 TCR beta chains that were cytomegalovirus-associated. Some public TCRs appeared in many individuals, while most sequences were rare. In vitro testing confirmed a few CMV-associated chains as specific for CMV antigens.

Germline-derived CDR1 and CDR2 are MDHEN and SYDVKM. V was trimmed by 5 bases and J by 3 bases, leaving 13 bases between them. The CDR3 extends over 14 amino acids. TCRdb's table, derived via immunoSEQ multiplex PCR, lists solely in-frame clones and lacks some. The repertoire includes 200,000 to 250,000 clones, around 90% of them detected once, and roughly 2% sits in the top ten. The clonotype originates from a woman between 18 and 30 years old in good health and CMV-seropositive. What was sequenced was PBMCs. The chain couples TRBV28 to TRBJ1-2; D gene ambiguous. The CDR3 DNA is TGTGCCAGCAGTCCGCCCGAGGCGTACTATGGCTACACCTTC. Protein sequence: CASSPPEAYYGYTF.